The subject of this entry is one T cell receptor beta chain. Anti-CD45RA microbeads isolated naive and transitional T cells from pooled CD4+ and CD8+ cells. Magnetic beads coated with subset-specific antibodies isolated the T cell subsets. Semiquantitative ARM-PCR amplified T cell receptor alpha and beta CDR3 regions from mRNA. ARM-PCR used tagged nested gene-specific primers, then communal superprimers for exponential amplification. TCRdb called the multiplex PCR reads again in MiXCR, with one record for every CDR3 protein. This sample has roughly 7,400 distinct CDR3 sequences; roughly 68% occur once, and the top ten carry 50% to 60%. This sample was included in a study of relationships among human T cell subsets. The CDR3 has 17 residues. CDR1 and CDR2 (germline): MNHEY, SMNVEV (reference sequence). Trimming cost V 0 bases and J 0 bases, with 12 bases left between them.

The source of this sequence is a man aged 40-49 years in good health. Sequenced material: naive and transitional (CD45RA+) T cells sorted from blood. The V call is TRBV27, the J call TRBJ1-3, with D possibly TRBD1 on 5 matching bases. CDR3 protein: CASSLSTPQVSGNTIYF. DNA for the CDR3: TGTGCCAGCAGTTTATCAACCCCACAGGTCTCTGGAAACACCATATATTTT.